The sample holds one count of the clone carrying this TCR beta chain. The antigen is not known. Treatment here: roughly 19 received Ad26.COV2.S at low or high dose, single or two shots; 5 received placebo; per-sample allocation not given. Material that was analyzed had been drawn on day 63 after the first vaccine or placebo injection. Ad26 vector vaccine expressed Wuhan-strain SARS-CoV-2 spike. The CDR3 sequence is 16 residues long. V gave up 0 bases and J gave up 0 bases, with 10 bases separating them. Germline V gene data show CDR1 as SGDLS and CDR2 as YYNGEE. The data were produced by immunoSEQ multiplex PCR, yet TCRdb's version contains in-frame clones alone and is incomplete. The sample shows roughly 400,000 clones, 89% of them seen only once. The record originates from a study of Ad26.COV2.S vaccination and SARS-CoV-2 variants. Study overall: Donor allocation was to the COV1001 Ad26.COV2.S trial arm.

General study results and limits: Once vaccination had occurred, spike-specific CD8+ and CD4+ T cell responses reportedly showed substantial breadth.

The chain combines TRBV9 with TRBJ2-1; D is unclear. The sample was peripheral blood, taken in a trial of Ad26.COV2.S vaccine versus placebo. This clonotype was obtained from a person between 18 and 59 years old who received the Ad26.COV2.S COVID-19 vaccine or a placebo. CDR3 residues: CASSVASASSYNEQFF. CDR3 nucleotides: TGTGCCAGCAGCGTAGCATCTGCTAGCTCCTACAATGAGCAGTTCTTC.